This is a list of T cell receptor beta chains from one sample in a study of vaccination and CD4 T cells after COVID-19. TCRdb independently ran MiXCR on the PCR reads; one entry per CDR3 protein. The sample includes approximately 15,000 distinct CDR3 sequences, approximately 27% of them seen just once. Their antigens remain unidentified. Sequencing was carried out using cultured CD4+ T cells from blood. These receptors were obtained from a human donor with COVID-19. Both conserved end residues are part of each CDR3. D genes are given only for firm matches. Where a row states a size, it is once, few, many or the class of an expanded clone; other rows omit it.

J: TRBJ1-5
D: .
V: TRBV25-1
size: few
CDR3: CASSEGGGNQPQHF
DNA: TGTGCCAGCAGTGAAGGGGGCGGGAATCAGCCCCAGCATTTT

J: TRBJ2-7
D: .
V: TRBV2
size: few
CDR3: CASSDSYEQYF
DNA: TGTGCCAGCAGTGACAGCTACGAGCAGTACTTC

J: TRBJ2-5
D: TRBD2
V: TRBV6-1
size: .
CDR3: CASSVGGEETQYF
DNA: TGTGCCAGCAGTGTGGGGGGGGAAGAGACCCAGTACTTC

J: TRBJ1-2
D: .
V: TRBV6-5
size: .
CDR3: CASSYLKGPTF
DNA: TGTGCCAGCAGTTACTTGAAAGGCCCCACCTTC

J: TRBJ1-3
D: .
V: TRBV20-1
size: .
CDR3: CSALGNTIYF
DNA: TGCAGTGCTTTGGGAAACACCATATATTTT

J: TRBJ2-2
D: TRBD1
V: TRBV7-9
size: few
CDR3: CASSQTGGNTGELFF
DNA: TGTGCCAGCAGCCAAACAGGGGGTAACACCGGGGAGCTGTTTTTT

J: TRBJ1-5
D: .
V: TRBV2
size: few
CDR3: CASSLTQPQHF
DNA: TGTGCCAGCAGTCTTACTCAGCCCCAGCATTTT

J: TRBJ2-7
D: .
V: TRBV5-1
size: .
CDR3: CASSTGQGAVFYEQYF
DNA: TGCGCCAGCAGCACGGGACAAGGGGCCGTATTCTACGAGCAGTACTTC

J: TRBJ2-5
D: TRBD1
V: TRBV27
size: .
CDR3: CASSPYLTGDQGETQYF
DNA: TGTGCCAGCAGTCCTTACCTGACAGGGGACCAGGGGGAGACCCAGTACTTC

J: TRBJ2-7
D: .
V: TRBV15
size: .
CDR3: CATSRDRGEQYF
DNA: TGTGCCACCAGCAGAGATCGGGGAGAGCAGTACTTC

J: TRBJ2-1
D: TRBD2
V: TRBV7-8
size: .
CDR3: CASSLEVGAGAYNEQFF
DNA: TGTGCCAGCAGCTTAGAAGTTGGAGCGGGAGCCTACAATGAGCAGTTCTTC

J: TRBJ2-7
D: .
V: TRBV2
size: .
CDR3: CASNMVSGRFEQYF
DNA: TGTGCCAGCAATATGGTCTCAGGGCGTTTCGAGCAGTACTTC

J: TRBJ2-3
D: TRBD2
V: TRBV2
size: few
CDR3: CASSARTSGGTDTQYF
DNA: TGTGCCAGCAGTGCCCGGACTAGCGGGGGGACAGATACGCAGTATTTT

J: TRBJ2-3
D: .
V: TRBV6-1
size: .
CDR3: CASSIPTGTLRADTQYF
DNA: TGTGCCAGCAGCATCCCTACAGGGACCTTAAGAGCAGATACGCAGTATTTT

J: TRBJ2-3
D: .
V: TRBV4-1
size: .
CDR3: CASSRDPATDTQYF
DNA: TGCGCCAGCAGCCGGGACCCAGCCACAGATACGCAGTATTTT

J: TRBJ1-5
D: TRBD1
V: TRBV6-1
size: few
CDR3: CASRLGTGDSNQPQHF
DNA: TGTGCCAGCAGATTAGGGACAGGGGATAGCAATCAGCCCCAGCATTTT

J: TRBJ2-7
D: TRBD1
V: TRBV7-8
size: .
CDR3: CASSPGQGRTQYF
DNA: TGTGCCAGCAGCCCGGGACAGGGGAGGACGCAGTACTTC

J: TRBJ1-1
D: TRBD1
V: TRBV12-3/TRBV12-4
size: few
CDR3: CASSLNRGRTEAFF
DNA: TGTGCCAGCAGCCTGAACAGGGGGCGGACTGAAGCTTTCTTT

J: TRBJ1-2
D: .
V: TRBV6-1
size: few
CDR3: CASTQERAGGYTF
DNA: TGTGCCAGCACACAGGAGAGGGCGGGGGGCTACACCTTC

J: TRBJ2-1
D: .
V: TRBV18
size: .
CDR3: CASSPPPRVYNEQFF
DNA: TGTGCCAGCTCACCCCCCCCGAGGGTATACAATGAGCAGTTCTTC

J: TRBJ2-4
D: .
V: TRBV6-5
size: few
CDR3: CASSYPGSNIQYF
DNA: TGTGCCAGCAGTTACCCAGGGAGCAACATTCAGTACTTC

J: TRBJ1-1
D: TRBD1
V: TRBV6-2/TRBV6-3
size: .
CDR3: CASSYSTGTEAFF
DNA: TGTGCCAGCAGTTACTCGACAGGGACTGAAGCTTTCTTT

J: TRBJ2-5
D: .
V: TRBV5-4
size: few
CDR3: CASSLPGEGQQETQYF
DNA: TGTGCCAGCAGCTTACCAGGGGAGGGTCAACAAGAGACCCAGTACTTC

J: TRBJ2-1
D: TRBD2
V: TRBV24-1
size: .
CDR3: CPTSDYGSGWRNEQFF
DNA: TGTCCCACCAGTGATTACGGTAGCGGGTGGAGGAATGAGCAGTTCTTC

J: TRBJ2-5
D: .
V: TRBV5-1
size: few
CDR3: CASSLVAAAQETQYF
DNA: TGCGCCAGCAGCTTGGTTGCGGCCGCACAAGAGACCCAGTACTTC

J: TRBJ1-2
D: .
V: TRBV28
size: .
CDR3: CASARDRNYGYTF
DNA: TGTGCCAGCGCGCGAGACAGAAACTATGGCTACACCTTC

J: TRBJ1-2
D: .
V: TRBV6-5
size: .
CDR3: CASSYLRQPYGYTF
DNA: TGTGCCAGCAGTTACTTACGACAGCCCTATGGCTACACCTTC

J: TRBJ1-5
D: .
V: TRBV20-1
size: medium-sized
CDR3: CSATEQPNNQPQHF
DNA: TGCAGTGCTACCGAGCAGCCGAACAATCAGCCCCAGCATTTT

J: TRBJ1-6
D: TRBD1
V: TRBV30
size: .
CDR3: CAWSVLQGTASPLHF
DNA: TGTGCCTGGAGTGTACTTCAGGGGACAGCTTCACCCCTCCACTTT

J: TRBJ2-2
D: .
V: TRBV4-1
size: .
CDR3: CASSPEGSVLSNTGELFF
DNA: TGCGCCAGCAGCCCGGAGGGTAGCGTACTCTCGAACACCGGGGAGCTGTTTTTT

J: TRBJ2-2
D: .
V: TRBV27
size: .
CDR3: CASSFFAGATGELFF
DNA: TGTGCCAGCAGTTTTTTTGCCGGGGCGACCGGGGAGCTGTTTTTT

J: TRBJ1-4
D: .
V: TRBV29-1
size: .
CDR3: CSVAPTGEKLFF
DNA: TGCAGCGTAGCCCCGACGGGTGAAAAACTGTTTTTT

J: TRBJ2-7
D: TRBD2
V: TRBV11-2
size: few
CDR3: CASSSRPPLAGGLPYEQYF
DNA: TGTGCCAGCAGCTCAAGGCCCCCACTAGCGGGGGGGCTCCCCTACGAGCAGTACTTC

J: TRBJ2-6
D: .
V: TRBV12-3/TRBV12-4
size: few
CDR3: CASSALSGANVLTF
DNA: TGTGCCAGCAGTGCACTCTCTGGGGCCAACGTCCTGACTTTC

J: TRBJ1-2
D: TRBD1
V: TRBV28
size: medium-sized
CDR3: CASDPGGASPSDGYTF
DNA: TGTGCCAGCGATCCAGGGGGCGCCTCCCCTTCTGATGGCTACACCTTC

J: TRBJ2-7
D: TRBD2
V: TRBV2
size: .
CDR3: CASSPRTSGEYEQYF
DNA: TGTGCCAGCAGTCCCCGGACTAGCGGGGAGTACGAGCAGTACTTC

J: TRBJ1-3
D: .
V: TRBV6-5
size: medium-sized
CDR3: CASSYYGSGNTIYF
DNA: TGTGCCAGCAGTTACTACGGGTCTGGAAACACCATATATTTT

J: TRBJ2-3
D: .
V: TRBV2
size: few
CDR3: CASTGSPTDTQYF
DNA: TGTGCCAGCACCGGGTCCCCCACGGATACGCAGTATTTT

J: TRBJ1-2
D: .
V: TRBV9
size: .
CDR3: CASSPSVNANYGYTF
DNA: TGTGCCAGCAGCCCAAGTGTAAATGCTAACTATGGCTACACCTTC

J: TRBJ2-7
D: TRBD1
V: TRBV29-1
size: .
CDR3: CSAGQGGLYEQYF
DNA: TGCAGCGCTGGACAGGGAGGTCTATACGAGCAGTACTTC

J: TRBJ1-6
D: TRBD1
V: TRBV28
size: .
CDR3: CASRLPGQGSFNNSPLHF
DNA: TGTGCCAGCAGACTACCGGGACAGGGGTCATTTAATAATTCACCCCTCCACTTT

J: TRBJ2-5
D: .
V: TRBV7-9
size: .
CDR3: CASSPDSQETQYF
DNA: TGTGCCAGCAGCCCGGACAGCCAAGAGACCCAGTACTTC

J: TRBJ2-6
D: .
V: TRBV10-3
size: .
CDR3: CAISVGGPGANVLTF
DNA: TGTGCCATCAGTGTCGGGGGGCCTGGGGCCAACGTCCTGACTTTC

J: TRBJ1-5
D: .
V: TRBV2
size: few
CDR3: CASRENREQPQHF
DNA: TGTGCCAGCAGAGAAAACAGGGAACAGCCCCAGCATTTT

J: TRBJ2-3
D: TRBD2
V: TRBV7-9
size: .
CDR3: CASSPHSGGPSTDTQYF
DNA: TGTGCCAGCAGCCCTCATAGCGGGGGCCCTAGCACAGATACGCAGTATTTT

J: TRBJ2-2
D: TRBD2
V: TRBV11-2
size: .
CDR3: CASTREGPGELFF
DNA: TGTGCCAGCACCAGGGAGGGGCCCGGGGAGCTGTTTTTT

J: TRBJ2-1
D: TRBD2
V: TRBV7-2
size: few
CDR3: CASSRSGGAYNEQFF
DNA: TGTGCCAGCAGCCGTTCGGGGGGGGCTTACAATGAGCAGTTCTTC

J: TRBJ1-6
D: TRBD1
V: TRBV19
size: few
CDR3: CASMEGQKNSPLHF
DNA: TGTGCCAGTATGGAGGGACAGAAGAATTCACCCCTCCACTTT

J: TRBJ2-3
D: TRBD2
V: TRBV11-2
size: .
CDR3: CASSQLLAGPSTDTQYF
DNA: TGTGCCAGCAGCCAACTCCTAGCGGGACCTAGCACAGATACGCAGTATTTT

J: TRBJ1-2
D: .
V: TRBV6-1
size: .
CDR3: CASKPTGNYGYTF
DNA: TGTGCCAGCAAGCCGACCGGAAACTATGGCTACACCTTC

J: TRBJ2-6
D: .
V: TRBV5-1
size: .
CDR3: CASSLGHSGANVLTF
DNA: TGCGCCAGCAGCCTGGGCCACTCTGGGGCCAACGTCCTGACTTTC

J: TRBJ2-3
D: .
V: TRBV28
size: .
CDR3: CASSLLSPDTQYF
DNA: TGTGCCAGCAGTTTGCTGTCCCCAGATACGCAGTATTTT

J: TRBJ1-2
D: .
V: TRBV7-2
size: .
CDR3: CASSFGGYYGYTF
DNA: TGTGCCAGCAGCTTCGGGGGCTACTATGGCTACACCTTC

J: TRBJ1-4
D: TRBD1
V: TRBV25-1
size: .
CDR3: CASSDQSGTGGGKLFF
DNA: TGTGCCAGCAGTGATCAATCCGGGACAGGGGGCGGAAAACTGTTTTTT

J: TRBJ2-7
D: TRBD2
V: TRBV29-1
size: .
CDR3: CSVVTSGPYEQYF
DNA: TGCAGCGTTGTGACTAGCGGCCCCTACGAGCAGTACTTC

J: TRBJ1-4
D: TRBD1
V: TRBV6-1
size: .
CDR3: CASSHRQGLMSLFF
DNA: TGTGCCAGCAGCCACCGACAGGGTTTAATGTCACTGTTTTTT

J: TRBJ1-3
D: TRBD1
V: TRBV5-4
size: .
CDR3: CASSYRGNTIYF
DNA: TGTGCCAGCAGCTACAGGGGGAACACCATATATTTT

J: TRBJ2-4
D: TRBD1
V: TRBV7-9
size: .
CDR3: CASSPPWKTGVGNIQYF
DNA: TGTGCCAGCAGCCCCCCCTGGAAGACAGGGGTGGGGAACATTCAGTACTTC

J: TRBJ2-3
D: TRBD1
V: TRBV15
size: .
CDR3: CATSRDLLRGRIPDTQYF
DNA: TGTGCCACCAGCAGAGATCTACTGAGGGGGCGGATCCCAGATACGCAGTATTTT

J: TRBJ2-2
D: .
V: TRBV19
size: .
CDR3: CASSIVRGAAGELFF
DNA: TGTGCCAGTAGTATAGTAAGGGGGGCCGCCGGGGAGCTGTTTTTT